This T cell receptor (beta chain) stems from a study of spatial heterogeneity in lung cancer. Study information: The donor population consisted of roughly 70 patients with untreated, early-stage non-small cell lung cancer. After resection, follow-up PBMC samples were sequenced when available, at a median of roughly two years later.

This clonotype ranks as medium-sized. Its antigen is not identified. General study points: Among blood samples, ubiquitous expanded tumor TCRs appeared more at resection than at follow-up.

The length of the CDR3 is 15 residues. V was trimmed by 2 bases and J by 4 bases, leaving 9 bases between them. Per the germline V gene, CDR1 is KGHSH and CDR2 is LQKENI. TCRdb recomputed calls from the 5' RACE reads with MiXCR, one row per CDR3 protein. The profile shows roughly 120,000 distinct CDR3 sequences, over 9% of them singletons. Time point indicated: blood at routine non-recurrence follow-up after resection. Whole RNA came from tumor, nontumor lung or frozen PBMC and was sequenced without being sorted. The sequence was obtained from a male donor with early-stage non-small cell lung cancer. J is TRBJ2-6 and V is TRBV18; D possibly corresponds to TRBD1 (5 bases). The source was PBMCs, collected at follow-up. The CDR3 loop is CASSPSPGGANVLTF. The CDR3 region has the DNA TGTGCCAGCTCACCATCGCCAGGGGGGGCCAACGTCCTGACTTTC.